Below are 18 T cell receptor beta chains sequenced from a single sample in a study of cytomegalovirus exposure and HLA in healthy donors. 60 Vbeta and 13 Jbeta primers were used in PCR. Produced via immunoSEQ multiplex PCR; TCRdb's table is partial and in-frame only. The table has around 80,000 clones, about 73% seen once. Sequencing was performed on PBMCs. Every receptor here comes from a man aged 40-49 years in good health and CMV-seronegative.

V and J are TRBV27 and TRBJ2-7, with 7 bases lining up with TRBD2. V was pared by 6 bases and J by 3 bases, with 17 bases of the junction left unmatched. The CDR3 loop spans 17 amino acids. The germline V gene encodes CDR1 MNHEY and CDR2 SMNVEV (reference sequence). The CDR3 protein is CASRKMGGSGNLYEQYF. CDR3 DNA sequence: TGTGCCAGCAGAAAAATGGGTGGGAGCGGGAATCTCTACGAGCAGTACTTC.

The chain combines TRBV28 with TRBJ1-3; 7 bases match TRBD1. Per germline, CDR1 MDHEN and CDR2 SYDVKM. V shed 6 bases, J shed 8 bases, and the junction held 10 bases outside the gene matches. The CDR3 has 14 residues. The CDR3 coding sequence is TGTGCCAGCAGAATAAGGAATACAGGGGACACCATATATTTT. Protein product: CASRIRNTGDTIYF. Filled out from reference TRBV28 and TRBJ1-3, the complete variable domain reads DVKVTQSSRYLVKRTGEKVFLECVQDMDHENMFWYRQDPGLGLRLIYFSYDVKMKEKGDIPEGYSVSREKKERFSLILESASTNQTSMYLCASRIRNTGDTIYFGEGSWLTVV.

This chain links TRBV28 with TRBJ1-4; 10 nucleotides line up with TRBD1. The CDR3 sequence is 13 residues long. The germline V gene has CDR1 MDHEN and CDR2 SYDVKM. The V and J ends lost 6 bases and 7 bases, in that order; junction bases with no gene match: 2. The CDR3: CASRGTGVEKLFF. CDR3 sequence (DNA): TGTGCCAGCAGGGGGACAGGGGTTGAAAAACTGTTTTTT.

For the CDR3, the DNA is TGTGCCAGCAGCCGGGAGTTACCCACAGATACGCAGTATTTT. Translated, it gives CASSRELPTDTQYF. V and J are TRBV2 and TRBJ2-3; D may be TRBD2 (6 bases). Germline lookup yields CDR1 SNHLY and CDR2 FYNNEI. The CDR3 extends over 14 amino acids. Trimming took 6 bases from V and 2 from J, leaving 12 bases between them.

The rearrangement uses TRBV6-6 and TRBJ2-3; 12 nucleotides line up with TRBD2. Germline-derived CDR1 and CDR2 are MNHNY and SVGAGI (reference sequence). V shed 9 bases, J shed 7 bases, and the junction held 8 bases outside the gene matches. The CDR3 extends over 14 amino acids. This CDR3 is CASTTSGSANTQYF. CDR3 in DNA: TGTGCCAGTACGACTAGCGGGAGCGCAAATACGCAGTATTTT.

J is TRBJ1-2 and V is TRBV10-3, with D maybe TRBD1 (6 bases). V lost 6 bases to trimming and J lost 4 bases, with 21 bases between them. Looked up from germline, CDR1 is ENHRY and CDR2 is SYGVKD. The CDR3 is 16 amino acids. CDR3 amino acids: CAISAAAGAEPYGYTF. CDR3 nucleotide sequence: TGTGCCATCAGCGCAGCTGCGGGGGCGGAGCCCTATGGCTACACCTTC.

The chain is built from TRBV5-1 and TRBJ2-2; D gene unclear. V gave up 6 bases and J gave up 0 bases, with 12 bases separating them. The germline V gene encodes CDR1 SGHRS and CDR2 YFSETQ. This CDR3 contains 15 residues. The CDR3 coding sequence is TGCGCCAGCAAAAACTACGCTTCGAACACCGGGGAGCTGTTTTTT. Its protein is CASKNYASNTGELFF.

The chain has TRBV7-8 and TRBJ2-1; D perhaps matches TRBD2 (6 bases). The germline V gene has CDR1 SGHVS and CDR2 FQNEAQ. The CDR3 sequence is 18 residues long. V was pared by 5 bases and J by 7 bases, with 27 bases between. DNA of the CDR3: TGTGCCAGCAGCCCGGGGGTCGACTACACGGGAGCAGGAAATGAGCAGTTCTTC. This gives the protein CASSPGVDYTGAGNEQFF.

This clone has a handful of counts. The chain joins TRBV6-4 to TRBJ2-7; the D is unclear. The CDR3 runs 13 residues. The V end lost 8 bases, the J end lost 6 bases, and 17 bases lay between the germline ends. Per the germline V gene, CDR1 is MRHNA and CDR2 is SNTAGT. CDR3 DNA: TGTGCCAGCTTCGAATGCCGTTCTAGCGAGCAGTACTTC. This encodes CASFECRSSEQYF.

The chain carries TRBV7-8 and TRBJ2-3, with TRBD2 identical over 7 bases. Trimming at V came to 7 bases and at J to 0 bases, leaving 10 bases not matched to a gene. Germline CDR1 is SGHVS and CDR2 is FQNEAQ. The CDR3 runs 16 residues. The CDR3 nucleotides read TGTGCCAGCACTCTTGGCCTGGGAGGGAGCACAGATACGCAGTATTTT. Amino acid sequence: CASTLGLGGSTDTQYF.

There are a few counts of this clone. The chain recombines TRBV18 with TRBJ1-4; maybe TRBD1 (5 bases). The CDR3 extends over 15 amino acids. V lost 4 bases and J 7 bases, leaving 16 bases between the germline ends. Germline values: CDR1 KGHSH, CDR2 LQKENI. The CDR3 sequence: CASSRLTGVREKLFF. For the CDR3, the DNA is TGTGCCAGCTCACGTCTCACAGGAGTGCGTGAAAAACTGTTTTTT. The full variable domain, in which reference TRBV18 and TRBJ1-4 provide the parts outside the CDR3, is NAGVMQNPRHLVRRRGQEARLRCSPMKGHSHVYWYRQLPEEGLKFMVYLQKENIIDESGMPKERFSAEFPKEGPSILRIQQVVRGDSAAYFCASSRLTGVREKLFFGSGTQLSVL.

This sequence joins TRBV6-5 and TRBJ1-2; 7 nucleotides line up with TRBD1. V lost 6 bases and J lost 8; bases outside the gene matches: 12. The CDR3 length is 14 residues. Germline CDR1 is MNHEY and CDR2 is SVGAGI. The chain's CDR3 is CASRRRTGLWGYTF. DNA of the CDR3: TGTGCCAGCAGACGCCGGACAGGACTGTGGGGCTACACCTTC.

The chain employs TRBV4-2 and TRBJ2-2; TRBD1 might be the D (6 bases). The CDR3 spans 18 residues. CDR1 LGHNA and CDR2 YNFKEQ come from the germline V gene. The V gene lost 3 bases and the J gene lost 4 bases, with 21 bases spanning the gap. The CDR3 DNA sequence: TGTGCCAGCAGCCAGGCCCAAGGACAGCAAACGCGCACCGGGGAGCTGTTTTTT. This encodes CASSQAQGQQTRTGELFF.

The J gene is TRBJ2-5, the V gene TRBV10-2, with 7 bases that match TRBD2. Germline CDR1 and CDR2: WSHSY and SAAADI. The CDR3 length is 13 residues. The J segment lost 5 bases and the V segment lost 7 bases, leaving 7 bases of the junction unmatched. CDR3 sequence reads: CASKSGMAETQYF. CDR3 bases: TGCGCCAGCAAAAGCGGGATGGCGGAGACCCAGTACTTC.

The genes are TRBV7-9 and TRBJ1-4, with 8 bases identical to TRBD1. Germline CDR1 is SEHNR and CDR2 is FQNEAQ (reference sequence). With V trimmed by 5 bases and J by 8 bases, 7 bases remained unmatched. The CDR3 contains 14 residues. CDR3 coding DNA: TGTGCCAGCAGCCCTAGACAGGGGAGGGAAAAACTGTTTTTT. This codes for CASSPRQGREKLFF. Based on the CDR3 plus reference TRBV7-9 and TRBJ1-4, the full variable domain is DTGVSQNPRHKITKRGQNVTFRCDPISEHNRLYWYRQTLGQGPEFLTYFQNEAQLEKSRLLSDRFSAERPKGSFSTLEIQRTEQGDSAMYLCASSPRQGREKLFFGSGTQLSVL.

The J gene is TRBJ1-1, the V gene TRBV27; 7 nucleotides line up with TRBD1. J gave up 3 bases and V 4 bases, and 2 bases lay outside the gene matches. Germline V gene lookup returns CDR1 MNHEY and CDR2 SMNVEV (reference sequence). This CDR3 has 13 residues. CDR3 amino acids: CASSSDRDTEAFF. The CDR3, as DNA: TGTGCCAGCAGTTCCGACAGGGACACTGAAGCTTTCTTT.

This chain uses TRBV30 with TRBJ1-5; 7 nucleotides match TRBD1. Unmatched junction bases numbered 5, after V lost 0 bases and J lost 0 bases. The CDR3 extends over 16 amino acids. Germline lookup yields CDR1 GTSNPN and CDR2 SVGIG (reference sequence). CDR3 in amino acids: CAWSVAGGFSNQPQHF. DNA for the CDR3: TGTGCCTGGAGTGTGGCAGGGGGTTTTAGCAATCAGCCCCAGCATTTT.

The V and J genes are TRBV28 and TRBJ2-7; the D is unclear. Per the germline V gene, CDR1 is MDHEN and CDR2 is SYDVKM. The CDR3 extends over 15 amino acids. The V and J ends lost 7 bases and 3 bases respectively, with 19 bases between them. The CDR3 nucleotides read TGTGCCAGCACCAGCCCGCGAGGATTGAGCTACGAGCAGTACTTC. This translates into CASTSPRGLSYEQYF. Full variable domain (outside the CDR3, taken from reference TRBV28 and TRBJ2-7): DVKVTQSSRYLVKRTGEKVFLECVQDMDHENMFWYRQDPGLGLRLIYFSYDVKMKEKGDIPEGYSVSREKKERFSLILESASTNQTSMYLCASTSPRGLSYEQYFGPGTRLTVT.